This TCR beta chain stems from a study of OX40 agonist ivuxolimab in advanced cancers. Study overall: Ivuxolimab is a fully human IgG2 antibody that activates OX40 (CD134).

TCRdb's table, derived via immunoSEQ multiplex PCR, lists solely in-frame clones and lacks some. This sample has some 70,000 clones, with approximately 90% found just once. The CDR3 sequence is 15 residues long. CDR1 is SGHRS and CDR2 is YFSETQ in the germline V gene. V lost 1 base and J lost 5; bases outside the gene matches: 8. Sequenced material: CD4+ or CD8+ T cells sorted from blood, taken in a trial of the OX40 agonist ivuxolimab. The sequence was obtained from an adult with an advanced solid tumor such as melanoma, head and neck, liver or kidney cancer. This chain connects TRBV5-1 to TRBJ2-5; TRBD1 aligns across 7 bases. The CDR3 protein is CASSLSRGQGETQYF. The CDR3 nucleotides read TGCGCCAGCAGCTTGTCTAGGGGGCAGGGGGAGACCCAGTACTTC.